Included here is one TCR beta chain sequence, with context. The antigen is undetermined. These data come from a study of cytomegalovirus exposure and HLA in healthy donors. The CDR3 extends over 14 amino acids. The junction had 5 bases not matched to a gene; V was cut back by 5 bases and J by 9 bases. From germline, CDR1 is SGHVS and CDR2 FNYEAQ. The PCR employed 60 Vbeta primers together with 13 Jbeta primers. Profiling relied on immunoSEQ multiplex PCR, and the TCRdb table lists in-frame clones only, not all of them. The table has under 200,000 clones, 70% to 85% seen once. Study-wide results and caveats: Per published accounts, TCR beta sequences correctly predicted the HLA-A and HLA-B alleles of most subjects.

This chain uses TRBV7-6 with TRBJ2-1; 12 nucleotides agree with TRBD2. The receptor was derived from a woman aged 40 to 50 in good health and CMV-seronegative. Sequencing was carried out using PBMCs. CDR3 sequence (DNA): TGTGCCAGCAGCCCTAGCGGGAGGGCCGTTGAGCAGTTCTTC. The encoded protein is CASSPSGRAVEQFF. The full variable domain, in which reference TRBV7-6 and TRBJ2-1 provide the parts outside the CDR3, is GAGVSQSPRYKVTKRGQDVALRCDPISGHVSLYWYRQALGQGPEFLTYFNYEAQQDKSGLPNDRFSAERPEGSISTLTIQRTEQRDSAMYRCASSPSGRAVEQFFGPGTRLTVL.